This T cell receptor (beta chain) was recorded in a study of T-cell reconstitution after alpha-beta-depleted transplantation in children. The library targeted TCRbeta and was prepared with unique molecular identifiers. One entry per CDR3 protein, called by TCRdb with MiXCR from the PCR reads. This sample has about 72,000 distinct CDR3 sequences, with just under 7.5% found just once. The CDR3 covers 14 residues. Germline CDR1 MDHEN, CDR2 SYDVKM. V gave up 5 bases and J gave up 0 bases, with 10 bases separating them. The sample consisted of PBMCs from the stem cell graft donor, taken from the stem cell graft. The V and J genes are TRBV28 and TRBJ1-1; TRBD1 might be the D (6 bases). This sequence originates from a human donor who donated a stem cell graft to a child with acute lymphoblastic leukemia. The CDR3 reads CASSPRQVNTEAFF. CDR3 in DNA: TGTGCCAGCAGTCCAAGACAGGTGAACACTGAAGCTTTCTTT.